This T cell receptor beta chain was recorded in a study of blood T cell repertoires in COVID-19. As for the study in general: What the recovered Cohort 3 donors had was two negative PCRs, clearance, or symptom resolution. Nucleic acid was either cDNA or gDNA, and it came from T cells, B-cell-depleted T cells, or PBMCs.

Recruits, aged about 18 to 95 years, lived in 24 US areas. In its sample, this clone was seen once. V shed 2 bases and J shed 4 bases, with 9 bases lying between them. Germline V gives CDR1 SGHNT, CDR2 YYREEE (reference sequence). This CDR3 is built from 13 residues. In the source study's methods: Researchers report that nucleated cell counts were estimated from reference gene primer amplification. TCRdb's table, derived via immunoSEQ multiplex PCR, lists solely in-frame clones and lacks some. V and J calls plus clone size are reproduced from that table; the DNA served to infer D and trimming. The sample includes 250,000 to 300,000 clones, 88% of them seen just once.

The chain uses TRBV5-4 and TRBJ1-1; D is uncertain. Sample: PBMCs or T cells enriched from blood (not recorded which). The source of this sequence is a woman aged 55-70 years in a cohort exposed to, infected with or recovered from COVID-19 (not recorded which). For the CDR3, the DNA is TGTGCCAGCAGCTTCGCCAGGCGCACTGAAGCTTTCTTT. Protein: CASSFARRTEAFF.